This is a list of T cell receptor beta chains from one sample in a study of post-analysis software for immune sequencing data. MiXCR, applied by TCRdb to the PCR reads, yields one record per CDR3 protein. The sample carries 650,000 to 900,000 distinct CDR3 sequences, around 46% recorded once. The source material was blood. The receptors stem from a girl between 10 and 17 years old with multiple sclerosis. Both conserved end residues are part of each CDR3. Fields, in order: clone size, D gene, V gene, J gene, CDR3 DNA, CDR3 protein. The D gene is left open where the match is weak. Clone size appears in some rows only: once, few, many, or a class for an expanded clone.

abundance: .
d_gene: .
v_gene: TRBV2
j_gene: TRBJ2-7
CDR3nt: TGTGCCAGCATCGGCAGGGCCCGCTCCTACAAGCAGTACTTC
CDR3aa: CASIGRARSYKQYF

abundance: .
d_gene: .
v_gene: TRBV28
j_gene: TRBJ2-3
CDR3nt: TGTGCCAGCAGTTTTCCAGTCTCAGGGACAGATACGCAGTATTTT
CDR3aa: CASSFPVSGTDTQYF

abundance: .
d_gene: .
v_gene: TRBV15
j_gene: TRBJ2-1
CDR3nt: TGTGCCACCAGCGCCCCAGTATGCAATGAGCAGTTCTTC
CDR3aa: CATSAPVCNEQFF

abundance: .
d_gene: TRBD1
v_gene: TRBV28
j_gene: TRBJ2-3
CDR3nt: TGTGCCAGCAGTTTAGCACCGGGACAGGGGTCGTCACAGTATTTT
CDR3aa: CASSLAPGQGSSQYF

abundance: .
d_gene: TRBD1
v_gene: TRBV29-1
j_gene: TRBJ2-2
CDR3nt: TGCAGCGTTAAGGGGACAGGGGACGGAGAGCTGTTTTTT
CDR3aa: CSVKGTGDGELFF

abundance: .
d_gene: TRBD2
v_gene: TRBV29-1
j_gene: TRBJ2-1
CDR3nt: TGCAGCGTTGTGGGGAGAGCGGGACTCTCCTACAATGAGCAGTTCTTC
CDR3aa: CSVVGRAGLSYNEQFF

abundance: .
d_gene: TRBD2
v_gene: TRBV5-1
j_gene: TRBJ2-1
CDR3nt: TGCGCCAGCAGACCGGGACTACCAGTCAATGAGCAGTTCTTC
CDR3aa: CASRPGLPVNEQFF

abundance: few
d_gene: .
v_gene: TRBV2
j_gene: TRBJ2-6
CDR3nt: TGTTTAGCAGGGGCACCATCTGGGGCCAACGTCCTGACTTTC
CDR3aa: CLAGAPSGANVLTF

abundance: .
d_gene: .
v_gene: TRBV6-1
j_gene: TRBJ2-7
CDR3nt: TGTGCCAGCAGCGCAGAGGGGGATGGCGAGCAGTACTTC
CDR3aa: CASSAEGDGEQYF

abundance: .
d_gene: .
v_gene: TRBV3-1
j_gene: TRBJ2-1
CDR3nt: TGTGCCAGCAGCCAGGGCACTGACTCCTACAATGAGCAGTTCTTC
CDR3aa: CASSQGTDSYNEQFF

abundance: .
d_gene: .
v_gene: TRBV13
j_gene: TRBJ2-7
CDR3nt: TGTGCCAGCAGCTTACATTTGGAGACACTAGGGAGGAAAGAGACTCAGTACTTC
CDR3aa: CASSLHLETLGRKETQYF

abundance: .
d_gene: .
v_gene: TRBV29-1
j_gene: TRBJ1-2
CDR3nt: TGCAGCGTTGGAGGGGTAGGAGGACTCTATGGCTACACCTTC
CDR3aa: CSVGGVGGLYGYTF

abundance: .
d_gene: .
v_gene: TRBV10-3
j_gene: TRBJ2-5
CDR3nt: TGTGCCATCAGTGACGAACGAGTATTTGCTGATGAGCAGTACTTC
CDR3aa: CAISDERVFADEQYF

abundance: .
d_gene: .
v_gene: TRBV7-2
j_gene: TRBJ1-6
CDR3nt: TGTGCCAGCAGCCCAGGTCTATCACCCCTCCACTTT
CDR3aa: CASSPGLSPLHF

abundance: .
d_gene: .
v_gene: TRBV12-3/TRBV12-4
j_gene: TRBJ2-3
CDR3nt: TGTGCCAGCCTTTGGGGGGAGAGGGCCGATACGCAGTATTTT
CDR3aa: CASLWGERADTQYF

abundance: few
d_gene: .
v_gene: TRBV9
j_gene: TRBJ1-2
CDR3nt: TGTGCCAGCAGCGTAGGTGACTATGGCTACACCTTC
CDR3aa: CASSVGDYGYTF

abundance: few
d_gene: .
v_gene: TRBV13
j_gene: TRBJ1-2
CDR3nt: TGTGCCAGCACTGGCTACACCTTC
CDR3aa: CASTGYTF

abundance: .
d_gene: TRBD1
v_gene: TRBV28
j_gene: TRBJ1-5
CDR3nt: TGTGCCAGCAGTTTATGGGGCGGACAGGGAGGTAATCAGCCCCAGCATTTT
CDR3aa: CASSLWGGQGGNQPQHF

abundance: .
d_gene: TRBD2
v_gene: TRBV4-3
j_gene: TRBJ2-3
CDR3nt: TGCGCCAGCAGCCAAGATACCGGGGAGGGTTGGAATACGCAGTATTTT
CDR3aa: CASSQDTGEGWNTQYF

abundance: .
d_gene: .
v_gene: TRBV7-9
j_gene: TRBJ1-5
CDR3nt: TGTGCCAGCAGCTTTGGGGGTGAGCCCCAGCATTTT
CDR3aa: CASSFGGEPQHF

abundance: few
d_gene: .
v_gene: TRBV20-1
j_gene: TRBJ2-1
CDR3nt: TGCAGTGCTCCACTGGCGCCATCCTACAATGAGCAGTTCTTC
CDR3aa: CSAPLAPSYNEQFF

abundance: .
d_gene: TRBD2
v_gene: TRBV29-1
j_gene: TRBJ2-1
CDR3nt: TGCAGCGTTGCGACTAGCGGGAGGGCCGGTGAGCAGTTCTTC
CDR3aa: CSVATSGRAGEQFF

abundance: .
d_gene: .
v_gene: TRBV7-9
j_gene: TRBJ2-7
CDR3nt: TGTGCCAGCAGCACCCACAGGGACGAGCAGTACTTC
CDR3aa: CASSTHRDEQYF

abundance: .
d_gene: TRBD1
v_gene: TRBV12-3/TRBV12-4
j_gene: TRBJ2-1
CDR3nt: TGTGCCAGCAGTTTAACAGGGGGAAACAAGCAGTTCTTC
CDR3aa: CASSLTGGNKQFF

abundance: few
d_gene: .
v_gene: TRBV10-3
j_gene: TRBJ2-7
CDR3nt: TGTGCCATCGCAACGGGAAGTGTGCTACGCGAGCAGTACTTC
CDR3aa: CAIATGSVLREQYF

abundance: .
d_gene: .
v_gene: TRBV7-9
j_gene: TRBJ1-2
CDR3nt: TGTGCCAGCACTCGAATAACCGGGCAGGCTAACCATGGCTACACCTTC
CDR3aa: CASTRITGQANHGYTF

abundance: few
d_gene: .
v_gene: TRBV6-1
j_gene: TRBJ2-7
CDR3nt: TGTGCCAGCAGTGACACGTTTTCCTCCTACGAGCAGTACTTC
CDR3aa: CASSDTFSSYEQYF

abundance: .
d_gene: .
v_gene: TRBV29-1
j_gene: TRBJ1-2
CDR3nt: TGCAGCGTTGAAGATCTGTCAGGGGAAGTCTATGGCTACACCTTC
CDR3aa: CSVEDLSGEVYGYTF

abundance: .
d_gene: .
v_gene: TRBV20-1
j_gene: TRBJ2-7
CDR3nt: TGCAGTGCTTCGCCGACCGACTCCGAGCAGTACTTC
CDR3aa: CSASPTDSEQYF

abundance: few
d_gene: TRBD2
v_gene: TRBV7-3
j_gene: TRBJ2-3
CDR3nt: TGTGCCAGCAGCTTGAGCGGGAAAGCAGATACGCAGTATTTT
CDR3aa: CASSLSGKADTQYF

abundance: .
d_gene: TRBD2
v_gene: TRBV2
j_gene: TRBJ2-3
CDR3nt: TGTGCCAGCACGATACCGAGCCGGACTAGCGGGAGTTCGGGCCGCACAACAGATACGCAGTATTTT
CDR3aa: CASTIPSRTSGSSGRTTDTQYF

abundance: .
d_gene: TRBD1
v_gene: TRBV5-6
j_gene: TRBJ2-5
CDR3nt: TGTGCCAGCAGCTCCCCTGGGACAGGGACCCAAGAGACCCAGTACTTC
CDR3aa: CASSSPGTGTQETQYF

abundance: .
d_gene: .
v_gene: TRBV5-5
j_gene: TRBJ2-7
CDR3nt: TGTGCCAGCAGCTTGAGGCCCCCCTACGAGCAGTACTTC
CDR3aa: CASSLRPPYEQYF

abundance: .
d_gene: TRBD2
v_gene: TRBV7-2
j_gene: TRBJ2-1
CDR3nt: TGTGCCAGCAGCTTAGGGCTAGCGGGAGGCCTGATGAATGAGCAGTTCTTC
CDR3aa: CASSLGLAGGLMNEQFF

abundance: .
d_gene: .
v_gene: TRBV2
j_gene: TRBJ2-3
CDR3nt: TGTGCCAGCAGTGTCGCGACCAGAGATACGCAGTATTTT
CDR3aa: CASSVATRDTQYF

abundance: .
d_gene: .
v_gene: TRBV6-6
j_gene: TRBJ1-4
CDR3nt: TGTGCCAGCAGTTACGCCCCAAGCGAAAAACTGTTTTTT
CDR3aa: CASSYAPSEKLFF

abundance: .
d_gene: TRBD2
v_gene: TRBV29-1
j_gene: TRBJ2-1
CDR3nt: TGCAGCGCCCCGTCTAGCGGGAGTTATGAGCAGTTCTTC
CDR3aa: CSAPSSGSYEQFF

abundance: .
d_gene: .
v_gene: TRBV7-9
j_gene: TRBJ1-1
CDR3nt: TGTGCCAGCAGCCTAGGGCTAGGGTCCAGTGAAGCTTTCTTT
CDR3aa: CASSLGLGSSEAFF

abundance: .
d_gene: TRBD2
v_gene: TRBV3-1
j_gene: TRBJ2-1
CDR3nt: TGTGCCAGCAGCCAGGCGGGAGTTCTTGATGAGCAGTTCTTC
CDR3aa: CASSQAGVLDEQFF

abundance: once
d_gene: TRBD1
v_gene: TRBV9
j_gene: TRBJ2-1
CDR3nt: TGTGCCAGCAGCCCTCACTACGGACAGGGAAGTGAGTTCTTC
CDR3aa: CASSPHYGQGSEFF

abundance: .
d_gene: .
v_gene: TRBV7-8
j_gene: TRBJ1-1
CDR3nt: TGTGCCAGCAGCTTAGGAGGGTCGCTTGAAGCTTTCTTT
CDR3aa: CASSLGGSLEAFF

abundance: .
d_gene: .
v_gene: TRBV6-5
j_gene: TRBJ1-6
CDR3nt: TGTGCCAGCAGTTACTCTCTAAGCGGCAAGCCCCTCCACTTT
CDR3aa: CASSYSLSGKPLHF

abundance: many
d_gene: .
v_gene: TRBV7-9
j_gene: TRBJ2-1
CDR3nt: TGTGCCAGCAGCTTAGCAGACAATGAGCAGTTCTTC
CDR3aa: CASSLADNEQFF

abundance: .
d_gene: .
v_gene: TRBV12-3/TRBV12-4
j_gene: TRBJ1-6
CDR3nt: TGTGCCAGCAGTCCACCTCGGACCGGTAATTCACCCCTCCACTTT
CDR3aa: CASSPPRTGNSPLHF

abundance: few
d_gene: TRBD2
v_gene: TRBV7-9
j_gene: TRBJ2-7
CDR3nt: TGTGCCAGCAGTTTTATGGCTAGCGGGAGCCACGAGCAGTACTTC
CDR3aa: CASSFMASGSHEQYF

abundance: .
d_gene: TRBD2
v_gene: TRBV29-1
j_gene: TRBJ2-1
CDR3nt: TGCAGCGTTCGTAGCGGGAGGGCCAATGAGCAGTTCTTC
CDR3aa: CSVRSGRANEQFF

abundance: .
d_gene: .
v_gene: TRBV3-1
j_gene: TRBJ1-2
CDR3nt: TGTGCCAGCAGCCAAGAACCGCGGAGTTGGGATGGCTACACCTTC
CDR3aa: CASSQEPRSWDGYTF

abundance: .
d_gene: .
v_gene: TRBV4-3
j_gene: TRBJ1-1
CDR3nt: TGCGCCAGCAGCCAAGTCCCAATTCTTGGCACTGAAGCTTTCTTT
CDR3aa: CASSQVPILGTEAFF

abundance: .
d_gene: .
v_gene: TRBV29-1
j_gene: TRBJ2-1
CDR3nt: TGCAGCGTAGGCGACAGGTTCAATGAGCAGTTCTTC
CDR3aa: CSVGDRFNEQFF

abundance: few
d_gene: .
v_gene: TRBV5-1
j_gene: TRBJ2-3
CDR3nt: TGCGCCAGCAGCTGGGACAAAGTAGAATTGGATACGCAGTATTTT
CDR3aa: CASSWDKVELDTQYF